Detailed here is one TCR beta chain. The source of the sample is a study of blood T cell repertoires in COVID-19. Germline V gene sequence: CDR1 SGHTA, CDR2 FQGNSA. The V end was cut by 3 bases, the J end by 3 bases, with 17 bases between. This CDR3 region has 16 residues. Data came from immunoSEQ multiplex PCR; TCRdb stores just in-frame clones and leaves some out. The data hold 210,000 or so clones, with more than 75% observed a single time. Sequenced input: PBMCs or T cells enriched from blood (not recorded which). The sequence was collected from a man aged 30 to 45 with acute COVID-19. The chain uses TRBV7-2 and TRBJ1-1, with a possible D match to TRBD1 (5 bases). The CDR3 coding sequence is TGTGCCAGCAGCTTTCGTAACAGTGGGGCGGACACTGAAGCTTTCTTT. This translates into CASSFRNSGADTEAFF.